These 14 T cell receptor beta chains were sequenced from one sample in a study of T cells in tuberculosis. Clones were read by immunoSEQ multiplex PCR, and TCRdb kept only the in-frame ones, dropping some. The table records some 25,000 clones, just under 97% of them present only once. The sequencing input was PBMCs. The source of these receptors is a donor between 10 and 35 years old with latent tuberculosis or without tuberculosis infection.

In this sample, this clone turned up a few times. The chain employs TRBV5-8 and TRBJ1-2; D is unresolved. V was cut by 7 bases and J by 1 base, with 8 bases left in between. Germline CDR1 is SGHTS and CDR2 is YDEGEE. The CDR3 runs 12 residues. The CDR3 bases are TGTGCCAGCGACAAAGTTAACTATGGCTACACCTTC. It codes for CASDKVNYGYTF.

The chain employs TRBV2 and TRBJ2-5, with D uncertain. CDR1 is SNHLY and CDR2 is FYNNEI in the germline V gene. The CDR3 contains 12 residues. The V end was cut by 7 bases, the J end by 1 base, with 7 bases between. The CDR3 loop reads CASITAQETQYF. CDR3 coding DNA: TGTGCCAGCATTACAGCCCAAGAGACCCAGTACTTC. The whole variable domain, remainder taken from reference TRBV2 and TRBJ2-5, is EPEVTQTPSHQVTQMGQEVILRCVPISNHLYFYWYRQILGQKVEFLVSFYNNEISEKSEIFDDQFSVERPDGSNFTLKIRSTKLEDSAMYFCASITAQETQYFGPGTRLLVL.

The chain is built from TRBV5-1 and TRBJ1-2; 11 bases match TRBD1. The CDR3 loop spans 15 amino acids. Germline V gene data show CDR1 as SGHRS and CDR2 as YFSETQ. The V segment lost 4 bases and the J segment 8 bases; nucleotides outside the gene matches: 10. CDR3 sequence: CASSRHGQGADGYTF. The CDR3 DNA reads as TGCGCCAGCAGCAGACATGGACAGGGGGCGGACGGCTACACCTTC.

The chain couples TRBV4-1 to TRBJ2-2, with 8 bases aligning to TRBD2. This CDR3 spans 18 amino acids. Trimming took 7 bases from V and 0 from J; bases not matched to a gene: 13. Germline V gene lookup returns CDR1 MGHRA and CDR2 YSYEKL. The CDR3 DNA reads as TGCGCCAGCAACCTTCGGGGGGGGATCAGTACGAACACCGGGGAGCTGTTTTTT. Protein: CASNLRGGISTNTGELFF.

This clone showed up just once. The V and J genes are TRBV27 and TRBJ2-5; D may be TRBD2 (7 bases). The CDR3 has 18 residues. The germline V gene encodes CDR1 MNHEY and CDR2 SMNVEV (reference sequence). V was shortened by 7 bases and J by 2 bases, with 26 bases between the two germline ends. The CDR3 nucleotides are TGTGCCAGCACCCCGGTAGGGCGCTCCGGGGGGCGACAAGAGACCCAGTACTTC. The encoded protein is CASTPVGRSGGRQETQYF.

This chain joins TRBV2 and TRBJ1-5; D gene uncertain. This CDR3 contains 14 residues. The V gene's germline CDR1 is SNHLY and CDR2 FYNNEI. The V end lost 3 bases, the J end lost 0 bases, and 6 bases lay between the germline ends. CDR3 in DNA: TGTGCCAGCAGTGACAGGTTTAGCAATCAGCCCCAGCATTTT. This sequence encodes CASSDRFSNQPQHF.

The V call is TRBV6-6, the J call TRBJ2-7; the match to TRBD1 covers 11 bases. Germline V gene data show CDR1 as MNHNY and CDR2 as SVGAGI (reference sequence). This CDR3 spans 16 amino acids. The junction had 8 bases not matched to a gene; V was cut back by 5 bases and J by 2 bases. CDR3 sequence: CASSLPGTGGTYEQYV. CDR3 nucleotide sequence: TGTGCCAGCAGTCTCCCCGGGACAGGGGGAACCTACGAGCAGTACGTC.

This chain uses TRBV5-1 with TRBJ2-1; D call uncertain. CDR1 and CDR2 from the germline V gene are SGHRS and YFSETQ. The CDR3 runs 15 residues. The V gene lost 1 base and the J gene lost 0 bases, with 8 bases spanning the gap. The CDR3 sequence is CASSLTVSSYNEQFF. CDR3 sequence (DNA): TGCGCCAGCAGCTTGACGGTTAGCTCCTACAATGAGCAGTTCTTC.

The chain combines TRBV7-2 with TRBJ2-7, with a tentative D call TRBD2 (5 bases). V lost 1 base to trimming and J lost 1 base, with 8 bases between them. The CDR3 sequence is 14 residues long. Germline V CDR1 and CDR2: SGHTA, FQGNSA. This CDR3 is CASSLGPGSYEQYV. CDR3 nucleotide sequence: TGTGCCAGCAGCTTAGGACCGGGGTCCTACGAGCAGTACGTC.

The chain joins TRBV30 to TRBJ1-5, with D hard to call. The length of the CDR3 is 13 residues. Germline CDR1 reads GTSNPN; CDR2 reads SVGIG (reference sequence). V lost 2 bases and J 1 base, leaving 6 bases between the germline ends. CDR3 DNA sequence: TGTGCCTGGAGTACAGTCAGCAATCAGCCCCAGCATTTT. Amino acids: CAWSTVSNQPQHF. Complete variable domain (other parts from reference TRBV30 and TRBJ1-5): SQTIHQWPATLVQPVGSPLSLECTVEGTSNPNLYWYRQAAGRGLQLLFYSVGIGQISSEVPQNLSASRPQDRQFILSSKKLLLSDSGFYLCAWSTVSNQPQHFGDGTRLSIL.

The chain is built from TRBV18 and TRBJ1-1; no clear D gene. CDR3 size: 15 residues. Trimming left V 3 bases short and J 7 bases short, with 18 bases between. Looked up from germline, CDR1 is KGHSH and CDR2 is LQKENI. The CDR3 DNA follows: TGTGCCAGCTCACCGAACCTGGGGTCGGAGGGTGAAGCTTTCTTT. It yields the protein CASSPNLGSEGEAFF.

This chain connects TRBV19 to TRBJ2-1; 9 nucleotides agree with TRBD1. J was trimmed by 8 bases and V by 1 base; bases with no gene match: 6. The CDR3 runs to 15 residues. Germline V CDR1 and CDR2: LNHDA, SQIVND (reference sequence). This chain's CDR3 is CASSIGGQGHYEQFF. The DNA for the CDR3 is TGTGCCAGTAGTATAGGCGGACAGGGGCATTATGAGCAGTTCTTC.

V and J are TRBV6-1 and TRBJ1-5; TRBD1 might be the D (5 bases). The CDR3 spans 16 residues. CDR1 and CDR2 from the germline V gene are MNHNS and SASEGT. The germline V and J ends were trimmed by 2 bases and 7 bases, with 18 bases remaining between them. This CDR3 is CASSEQRRGFLQPQHF. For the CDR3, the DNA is TGTGCCAGCAGTGAACAGAGGAGGGGTTTTTTACAGCCCCAGCATTTT.

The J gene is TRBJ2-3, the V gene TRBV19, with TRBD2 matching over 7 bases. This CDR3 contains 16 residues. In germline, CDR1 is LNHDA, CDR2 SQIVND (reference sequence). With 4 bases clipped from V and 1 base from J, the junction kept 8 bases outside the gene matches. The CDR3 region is CASSTGRIHGTDTQYF. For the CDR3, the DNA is TGTGCCAGTAGTACCGGGAGGATCCACGGCACAGATACGCAGTATTTT. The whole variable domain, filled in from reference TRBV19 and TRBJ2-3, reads DGGITQSPKYLFRKEGQNVTLSCEQNLNHDAMYWYRQDPGQGLRLIYYSQIVNDFQKGDIAEGYSVSREKKESFPLTVTSAQKNPTAFYLCASSTGRIHGTDTQYFGPGTRLTVL.